Here is one T cell receptor beta chain with its context. Its antigen is undetermined. TCRdb's table, derived via immunoSEQ multiplex PCR, lists solely in-frame clones and lacks some. This table holds more than 110,000 clones. The data are from a study of T cell responses to AZD1222 COVID-19 vaccine. General study results and limits: Reportedly, close to half of spike-specific TCRs are directed against unmutated variant regions. There were vaccine-associated CD4 TCRs across spike, dominant at 160-218 and 743-854. Seropositive at baseline were only a handful of AZD1222 recipients. The donor cohort was predominantly white British with a female majority, and clonal diversity may have been underestimated.

The CDR3 is 15 amino acids. Germline V gene lookup returns CDR1 MNHEY and CDR2 SVGAGI. The V and J ends lost 6 bases and 0 bases, in that order; junction bases with no gene match: 5. The sample comprised peripheral blood. The source is an adult in good health. The rearrangement joins TRBV6-5 to TRBJ1-3, with 7 bases aligning to TRBD1. As DNA, the CDR3 is TGTGCCAGCAGCCTGACAGGGCTCTCTGGAAACACCATATATTTT. Its translation is CASSLTGLSGNTIYF.